What follows are 21 T cell receptor beta chains derived from one specimen sequenced in a study of response to subunit inactivated influenza vaccine. TCRdb re-called the RT-PCR reads with MiXCR, one entry per CDR3 protein. The table has under 550,000 distinct CDR3 sequences, about 7.6% seen once; the top ten hold about an eighth. The sample consisted of PBMCs from blood, taken about 23 months after vaccination. These receptors were collected from a man between 45 and 75 years old who received an inactivated influenza vaccine.

This rearrangement joins TRBV6-1 to TRBJ2-3, with TRBD1 matching 8 bases. This CDR3 spans 15 amino acids. V lost 8 bases to trimming and J lost 1 base; unmatched junction nucleotides: 8. Germline V gives CDR1 MNHNS, CDR2 SASEGT. CDR3 DNA: TGTGCCAGCTGGTTCCAGGGACAGGGCACAGATACGCAGTATTTT. It yields the protein CASWFQGQGTDTQYF.

This clonotype was observed a handful of times. The chain combines TRBV20-1 with TRBJ2-5; 9 bases are shared with TRBD1. From germline, CDR1 is DFQATT and CDR2 SNEGSKA (reference sequence). This CDR3 spans 13 amino acids. Unmatched junction bases numbered 2, after V lost 2 bases and J lost 4 bases. CDR3 in amino acids: CSARTTGGETQYF. CDR3 bases: TGCAGTGCTAGAACGACAGGGGGAGAGACCCAGTACTTC.

This clonotype was counted at least ten times. This chain connects TRBV6-6 to TRBJ2-7; TRBD1 aligns across 8 bases. Germline values: CDR1 MNHNY, CDR2 SVGAGI (reference sequence). CDR3 size: 13 residues. J gave up 4 bases and V 2 bases, and 1 base lay outside the gene matches. In DNA form, the CDR3 reads TGTGCCAGCAGTTACCAGGGGGCGTACGAGCAGTACTTC. It is translated as CASSYQGAYEQYF.

This clonotype was detected many times. V usage is TRBV12-3 or TRBV12-4 and J usage is TRBJ1-2; D possibly corresponds to TRBD1 (6 bases). The CDR3 spans 12 residues. V was pared by 1 base and J by 6 bases, with 6 bases between. This chain's CDR3 is CASSLEGDGYTF. The CDR3 bases are TGTGCCAGCAGTTTAGAGGGGGATGGCTACACCTTC.

Ten or more counts support this clonotype. The chain has TRBV20-1 and TRBJ1-4, with D tentatively TRBD1 (6 bases). The V gene lost 4 bases and the J gene lost 5 bases, with 11 bases spanning the gap. Germline V gene lookup returns CDR1 DFQATT and CDR2 SNEGSKA (reference sequence). CDR3 length: 13 residues. The chain's CDR3 is CSATRQANEKLFF. The CDR3 bases are TGCAGTGCTACCAGACAGGCGAATGAAAAACTGTTTTTT.

In this sample, this clonotype turned up many times. This chain links TRBV5-5 with TRBJ1-4, with D possibly TRBD1 on 6 matching bases. Trimming left V 5 bases short and J 4 bases short, with 15 bases between. The CDR3 totals 15 residues. From germline, CDR1 is SGHKS and CDR2 YYEKEE (reference sequence). CDR3 protein: CASRDPGVSNEKLFF. Here the CDR3 DNA reads TGTGCCAGCAGAGATCCAGGGGTGAGTAATGAAAAACTGTTTTTT. Based on the CDR3 plus reference TRBV5-5 and TRBJ1-4, the full variable domain is DAGVTQSPTHLIKTRGQQVTLRCSPISGHKSVSWYQQVLGQGPQFIFQYYEKEERGRGNFPDRFSARQFPNYSSELNVNALLLGDSALYLCASRDPGVSNEKLFFGSGTQLSVL.

This rearrangement joins TRBV12-3 or TRBV12-4 to TRBJ1-5; 7 bases line up with TRBD1. The CDR3 sequence is 13 residues long. Trimming removed 4 bases from V and 7 bases from J; junction bases left unmatched: 4. The DNA of the CDR3 is TGTGCCAGCAGTTCGACAGGGAGACAGCCCCAGCATTTT. Translation gives CASSSTGRQPQHF.

This clonotype was counted only a few times. The V and J genes are TRBV20-1 and TRBJ2-2; TRBD2 matches 12 bases. J lost 4 bases, V lost 6 bases, and 9 bases had no gene match. CDR1 DFQATT and CDR2 SNEGSKA come from the germline V gene (reference sequence). This CDR3 contains 16 residues. The CDR3 nucleotides are TGCAGTGCCCGACGACTAGCGGGGGAGGGCACCGGGGAGCTGTTTTTT. It is translated as CSARRLAGEGTGELFF.

In this sample, this clonotype turned up many times. The chain joins TRBV7-2 to TRBJ1-6, with 8 bases fitting TRBD1. Germline CDR1 is SGHTA and CDR2 is FQGNSA. The CDR3 loop spans 15 amino acids. J lost 6 bases, V lost 5 bases, and 6 bases had no gene match. In DNA form, the CDR3 reads TGTGCCAGCAGCGCTGGGGACAGGTCTAATTCACCCCTCCACTTT. This translates into CASSAGDRSNSPLHF.

Ten or more counts support this clonotype. This chain joins TRBV9 and TRBJ2-4; possibly TRBD1 for D (5 bases). The V gene lost 4 bases and the J gene lost 7 bases, with 12 bases spanning the gap. The germline V gene has CDR1 SGDLS and CDR2 YYNGEE. The CDR3 sequence is 13 residues long. The CDR3 bases are TGTGCCAGCAGCCGTTACTCAGGGAACATTCAGTACTTC. Amino acid sequence: CASSRYSGNIQYF. The full variable domain, its missing parts supplied by reference TRBV9 and TRBJ2-4, is DSGVTQTPKHLITATGQRVTLRCSPRSGDLSVYWYQQSLDQGLQFLIQYYNGEERAKGNILERFSAQQFPDLHSELNLSSLELGDSALYFCASSRYSGNIQYFGAGTRLSVL.

At least ten counts were recorded for this clonotype. This chain uses TRBV12-3 or TRBV12-4 with TRBJ1-1; tentative D call: TRBD1 (5 bases). Trimming removed 1 base at V and 4 bases at J, with 13 bases between. The CDR3 sequence is 15 residues long. CDR3: CASSLGGGGATEAFF. Written as DNA, the CDR3 is TGTGCCAGCAGTTTAGGAGGTGGCGGGGCCACTGAAGCTTTCTTT.

This clonotype came up many times. The chain is built from TRBV6-2 or TRBV6-3 and TRBJ2-7; D might be TRBD2 (7 bases). The V gene's germline CDR1 is MNHEY and CDR2 SVGEGT. V gave up 3 bases and J gave up 5 bases, with 23 bases separating them. The CDR3 contains 17 residues. Here the CDR3 DNA reads TGTGCCAGCAGTTATTCGCGGGGGCCGGGGGCCATACACGAGCAGTACTTC. This gives the protein CASSYSRGPGAIHEQYF.

The chain has TRBV20-1 and TRBJ2-1; 7 bases map to TRBD2. CDR3 length equals 14 residues. The V gene's germline CDR1 is DFQATT and CDR2 SNEGSKA (reference sequence). The trim removed 0 bases at V and 4 bases at J, leaving 3 bases unmatched. The CDR3 spells CSARELAEYNEQFF. The CDR3 DNA reads TGCAGTGCTAGAGAGCTAGCGGAATACAATGAGCAGTTCTTC.

Only a few counts were recorded for this clonotype. This chain links TRBV27 with TRBJ2-1; 10 bases are a match to TRBD2. The CDR3 extends over 14 amino acids. V was pared by 10 bases and J by 3 bases, with 6 bases of the junction left unmatched. The V gene's germline CDR1 is MNHEY and CDR2 SMNVEV (reference sequence). The CDR3: CATAGLASYNEQFF. As DNA, the CDR3 is TGTGCCACCGCGGGACTAGCGAGCTACAATGAGCAGTTCTTC.

This chain links TRBV14 with TRBJ1-2; D gene uncertain. Trimming cost V 4 bases and J 3 bases, with 18 bases left between them. This CDR3 has 16 amino acids. In germline, CDR1 is SGHDN, CDR2 FVKESK. CDR3 nucleotide sequence: TGTGCCAGCAGCCCTCAAGGACGGGCCGGGCACTATGGCTACACCTTC. It translates to CASSPQGRAGHYGYTF.

This chain connects TRBV20-1 to TRBJ2-3, with 8 bases aligning to TRBD2. The CDR3 loop spans 11 amino acids. In germline, CDR1 is DFQATT, CDR2 SNEGSKA (reference sequence). V shed 4 bases and J 11 bases; nucleotides not matched to a gene: 5. CDR3 protein: CSATPGGRQYF. CDR3 bases: TGCAGTGCTACCCCGGGGGGGAGGCAGTATTTT.

The chain joins TRBV18 to TRBJ1-6; no reliable D call. Germline V CDR1 and CDR2: KGHSH, LQKENI. Trimming took 3 bases from V and 9 from J, leaving 9 bases between them. This CDR3 region has 13 residues. The CDR3 reads CASSPSLSSPLHF. The CDR3, as DNA: TGTGCCAGCTCACCCTCTCTTTCTTCACCCCTCCACTTT.

The chain joins TRBV20-1 to TRBJ2-7; no clear D gene. This CDR3 is 10 amino acids long. Germline V gene sequence: CDR1 DFQATT, CDR2 SNEGSKA (reference sequence). The V end was cut by 5 bases, the J end by 7 bases, with 9 bases between. CDR3 sequence: CSAHFGEQYF. As DNA, the CDR3 is TGCAGTGCTCATTTTGGGGAGCAGTACTTC.

This clonotype was observed at least ten times. The chain has TRBV20-1 and TRBJ2-7, with a weak D call TRBD1 (5 bases). CDR1 and CDR2 (germline): DFQATT, SNEGSKA (reference sequence). The CDR3 totals 12 residues. DNA for the CDR3: TGCAGCGGTACTGACAGCGCGAGAGAGCAGTACTTC. Translating gives CSGTDSAREQYF.

This clonotype appeared a few times. The V call is TRBV12-3 or TRBV12-4, the J call TRBJ1-4, with D perhaps matching TRBD1 (5 bases). This CDR3 is 14 amino acids long. Trimming removed 1 base at V and 7 bases at J, with 10 bases between. The CDR3 reads CASSLGGSSEKLFF. DNA for the CDR3: TGTGCCAGCAGTTTAGGGGGGTCTTCTGAAAAACTGTTTTTT.

The chain links TRBV20-1 to TRBJ2-1; D unresolved. Germline V CDR1 and CDR2: DFQATT, SNEGSKA (reference sequence). This CDR3 has 14 amino acids. Trimming shortened V by 0 bases and J by 10 bases, and 16 bases separated the two germline ends. The CDR3 nucleotides are TGCAGTGCTAGAGATCGTGTCAAGCGCTTGGAGCAGTTCTTC. This codes for CSARDRVKRLEQFF.